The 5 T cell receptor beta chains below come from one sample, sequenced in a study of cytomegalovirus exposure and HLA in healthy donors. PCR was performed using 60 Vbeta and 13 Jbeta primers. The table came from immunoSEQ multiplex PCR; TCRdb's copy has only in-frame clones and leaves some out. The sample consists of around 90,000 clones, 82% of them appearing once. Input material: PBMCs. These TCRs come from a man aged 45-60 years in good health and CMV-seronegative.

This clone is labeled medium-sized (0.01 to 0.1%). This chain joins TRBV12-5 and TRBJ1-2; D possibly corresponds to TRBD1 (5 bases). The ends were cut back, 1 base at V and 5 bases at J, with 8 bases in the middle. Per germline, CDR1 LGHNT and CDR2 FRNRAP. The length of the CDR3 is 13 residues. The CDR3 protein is CASGLGQGYGYTF. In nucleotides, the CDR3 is TGTGCTAGTGGTTTGGGTCAGGGTTATGGCTACACCTTC. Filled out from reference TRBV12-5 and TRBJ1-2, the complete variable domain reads DARVTQTPRHKVTEMGQEVTMRCQPILGHNTVFWYRQTMMQGLELLAYFRNRAPLDDSGMPKDRFSAEMPDATLATLKIQPSEPRDSAVYFCASGLGQGYGYTFGSGTRLTVV.

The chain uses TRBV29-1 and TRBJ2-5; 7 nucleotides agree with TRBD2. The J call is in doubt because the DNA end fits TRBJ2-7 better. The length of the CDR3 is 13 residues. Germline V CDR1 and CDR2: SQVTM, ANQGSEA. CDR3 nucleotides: TGCAGCGTTGAAGAGGGACTAACCTACGAGCAGTACTTC. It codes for CSVEEGLTYEQYF.

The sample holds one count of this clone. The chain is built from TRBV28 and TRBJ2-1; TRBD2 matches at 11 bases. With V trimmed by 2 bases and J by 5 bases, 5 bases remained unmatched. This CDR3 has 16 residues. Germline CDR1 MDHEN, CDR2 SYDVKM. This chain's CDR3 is CASSLLSGRGDNEQFF. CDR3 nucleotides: TGTGCCAGCAGTTTACTTAGCGGGAGGGGGGACAATGAGCAGTTCTTC. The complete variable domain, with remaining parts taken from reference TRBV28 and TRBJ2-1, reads DVKVTQSSRYLVKRTGEKVFLECVQDMDHENMFWYRQDPGLGLRLIYFSYDVKMKEKGDIPEGYSVSREKKERFSLILESASTNQTSMYLCASSLLSGRGDNEQFFGPGTRLTVL.

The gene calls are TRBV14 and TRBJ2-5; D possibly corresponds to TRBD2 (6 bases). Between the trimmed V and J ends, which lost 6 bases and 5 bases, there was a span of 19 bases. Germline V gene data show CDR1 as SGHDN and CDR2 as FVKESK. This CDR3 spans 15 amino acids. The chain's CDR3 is CASSRRAGRVETQYF. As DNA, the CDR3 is TGTGCCAGCAGTAGGAGGGCAGGGAGAGTTGAGACCCAGTACTTC.

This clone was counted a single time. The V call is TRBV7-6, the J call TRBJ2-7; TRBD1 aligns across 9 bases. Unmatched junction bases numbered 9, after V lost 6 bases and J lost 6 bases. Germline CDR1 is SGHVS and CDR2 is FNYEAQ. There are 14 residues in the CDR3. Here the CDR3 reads CASRPGTGSGEQYF. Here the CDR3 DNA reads TGTGCCAGCAGGCCTGGGACAGGGAGCGGCGAGCAGTACTTC.